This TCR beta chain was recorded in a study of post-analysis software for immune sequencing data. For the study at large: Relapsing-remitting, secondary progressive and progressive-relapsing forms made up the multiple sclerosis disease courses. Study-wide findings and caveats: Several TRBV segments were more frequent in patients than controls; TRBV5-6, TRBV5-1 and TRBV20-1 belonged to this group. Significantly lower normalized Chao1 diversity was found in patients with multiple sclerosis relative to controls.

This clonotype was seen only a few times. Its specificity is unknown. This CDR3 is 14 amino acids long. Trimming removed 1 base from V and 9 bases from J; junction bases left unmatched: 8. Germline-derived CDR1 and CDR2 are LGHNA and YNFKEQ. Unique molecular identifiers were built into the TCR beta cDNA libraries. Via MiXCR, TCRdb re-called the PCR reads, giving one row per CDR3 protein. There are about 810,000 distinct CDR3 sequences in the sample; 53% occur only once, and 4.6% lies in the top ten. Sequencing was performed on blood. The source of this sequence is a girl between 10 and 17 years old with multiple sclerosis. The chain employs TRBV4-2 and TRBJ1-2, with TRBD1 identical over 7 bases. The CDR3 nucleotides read TGTGCCAGCAGCCAAGGGGGGGACAGCGGGCGCTACACCTTC. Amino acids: CASSQGGDSGRYTF.